This T cell receptor (beta chain) was profiled in a study of identical twins. This CDR3 comprises 14 residues. The germline V gene encodes CDR1 DFQATT and CDR2 SNEGSKA (reference sequence). V gave up 2 bases and J gave up 9 bases, with 17 bases separating them. This clonotype was found a few times. Its antigen is not known. TCRdb passed the 5' RACE reads through MiXCR, listing each CDR3 protein once. Of under 800,000 distinct CDR3 sequences listed, 20% to 25% are singletons. Overall study findings and caveats: Sharing of beta out-of-frame sequences by twins showed a weaker excess.

The sample was also reused in another study, on T cells expressing NK-cell markers. That work states: The CD3+CD56-NKG2C+ fraction of several donors was likewise dominated by these clonotypes. Whether the expanded NKG2C+ T cell clones recognized HCMV remained unclear.

V usage is TRBV20-1 and J usage is TRBJ2-1, with D perhaps TRBD1 or TRBD2 (5 bases each). This sequence was found in a woman under 30 in good health. Sequenced sample: PBMCs. CDR3 nucleotide sequence: TGCAGTGCTAGAAGGCCGGGACCGGGGAGTGAGCAGTTCTTC. Translated: CSARRPGPGSEQFF.